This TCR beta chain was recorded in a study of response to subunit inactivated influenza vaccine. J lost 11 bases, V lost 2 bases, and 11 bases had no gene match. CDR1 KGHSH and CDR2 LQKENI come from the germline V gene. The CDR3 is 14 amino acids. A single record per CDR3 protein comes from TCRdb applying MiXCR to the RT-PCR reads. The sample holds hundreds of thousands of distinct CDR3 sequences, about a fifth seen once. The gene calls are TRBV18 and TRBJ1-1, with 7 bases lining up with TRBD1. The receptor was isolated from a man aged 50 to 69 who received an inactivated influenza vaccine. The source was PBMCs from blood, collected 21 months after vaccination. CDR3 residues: CASSPGGTDHGAFF. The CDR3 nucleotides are TGTGCCAGCTCACCAGGTGGGACAGACCATGGTGCTTTCTTT.